Described below is a single T cell receptor (beta chain) sequence and its context. Its target is not known. This specimen belongs to a study of blood T cells in healthy people across ages. Overall study findings and caveats: Observed TCR beta diversity per million T cells went down as age went up. This fall followed a roughly linear course with age. Leaving the PBMCs unsorted stopped any conclusive comparison of naive versus antigen-experienced cells.

Per individual sample, total RNA of at least 5 micrograms was extracted. For the second PCR, which ran for roughly 7 to 11 cycles, a sample-barcoded 5' primer and a J-beta primer mix were used. Each cDNA molecule was tagged by a template-switch adaptor with 12 random nucleotides. MiXCR, applied by TCRdb to the 5' RACE reads, yields one record per CDR3 protein. In the table there are fewer than 2,000,000 distinct CDR3 sequences, about 31% of which are singletons. Trimming removed 4 bases from V and 2 bases from J, with 12 bases in between. Germline lookup yields CDR1 LGHNA and CDR2 YNFKEQ. This CDR3 spans 15 amino acids.

The chain employs TRBV4-2 and TRBJ2-1; D remains unclear. The TCR sequence derives from a woman aged 25-40 years in good health. The sequencing input was blood. The CDR3 DNA reads as TGTGCCAGCAGCCCGCGCTGGGAAACCTACAATGAGCAGTTCTTC. Its translation is CASSPRWETYNEQFF.